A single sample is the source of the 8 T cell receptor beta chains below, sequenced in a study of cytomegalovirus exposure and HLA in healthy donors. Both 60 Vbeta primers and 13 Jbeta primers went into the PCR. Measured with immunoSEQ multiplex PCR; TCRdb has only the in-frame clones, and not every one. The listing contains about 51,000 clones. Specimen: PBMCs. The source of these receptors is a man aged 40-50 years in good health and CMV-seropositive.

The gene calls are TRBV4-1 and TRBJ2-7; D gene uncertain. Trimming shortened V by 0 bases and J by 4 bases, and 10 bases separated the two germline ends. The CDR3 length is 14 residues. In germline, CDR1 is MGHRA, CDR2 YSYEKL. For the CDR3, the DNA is TGCGCCAGCAGCCAAGAAACGGTAGCTTACGAGCAGTACTTC. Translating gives CASSQETVAYEQYF.

CDR3 in DNA: TGTGCCAGTACCCGGGGTATGAACACTGAAGCTTTCTTT. Amino acid sequence: CASTRGMNTEAFF. This chain connects TRBV6-1 to TRBJ1-1; D is unclear. V lost 9 bases to trimming and J lost 0 bases, with 11 bases between them. The CDR3 is made up of 13 amino acids. Germline CDR1 reads MNHNS; CDR2 reads SASEGT.

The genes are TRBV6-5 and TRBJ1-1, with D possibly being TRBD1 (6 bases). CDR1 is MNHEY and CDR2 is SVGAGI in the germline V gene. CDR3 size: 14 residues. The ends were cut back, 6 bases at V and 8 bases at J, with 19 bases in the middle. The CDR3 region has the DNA TGTGCCAGCAGCTACCTAGGGGGAATGGGAGAAGCTTTCTTT. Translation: CASSYLGGMGEAFF.

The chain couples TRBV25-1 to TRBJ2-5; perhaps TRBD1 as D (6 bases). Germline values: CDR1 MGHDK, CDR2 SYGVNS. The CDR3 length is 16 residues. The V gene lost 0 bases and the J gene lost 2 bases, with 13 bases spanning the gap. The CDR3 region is CASSEYPGTFQETQYF. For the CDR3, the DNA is TGTGCCAGCAGTGAATACCCCGGGACATTTCAAGAGACCCAGTACTTC. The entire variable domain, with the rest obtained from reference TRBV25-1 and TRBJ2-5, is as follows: EADIYQTPRYLVIGTGKKITLECSQTMGHDKMYWYQQDPGMELHLIHYSYGVNSTEKGDLSSESTVSRIRTEHFPLTLESARPSHTSQYLCASSEYPGTFQETQYFGPGTRLLVL.

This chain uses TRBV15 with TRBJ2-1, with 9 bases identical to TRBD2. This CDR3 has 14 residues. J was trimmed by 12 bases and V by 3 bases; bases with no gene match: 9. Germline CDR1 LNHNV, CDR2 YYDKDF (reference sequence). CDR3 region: CATSRAGGSQRQFF. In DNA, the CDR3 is TGTGCCACCAGCAGGGCGGGAGGGTCCCAGCGGCAGTTCTTC.

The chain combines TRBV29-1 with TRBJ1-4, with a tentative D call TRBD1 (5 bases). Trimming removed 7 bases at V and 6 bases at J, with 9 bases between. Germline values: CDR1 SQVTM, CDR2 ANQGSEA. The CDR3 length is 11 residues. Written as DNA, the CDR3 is TGCAGCGCCGGCAGGGATGAAAAACTGTTTTTT. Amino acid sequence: CSAGRDEKLFF.

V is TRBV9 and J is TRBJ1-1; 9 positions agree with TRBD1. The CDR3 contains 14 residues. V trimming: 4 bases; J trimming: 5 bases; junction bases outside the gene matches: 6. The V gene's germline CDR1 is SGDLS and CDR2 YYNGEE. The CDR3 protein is CASSPTDRGTEAFF. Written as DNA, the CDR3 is TGTGCCAGCAGCCCGACGGACAGGGGAACTGAAGCTTTCTTT.

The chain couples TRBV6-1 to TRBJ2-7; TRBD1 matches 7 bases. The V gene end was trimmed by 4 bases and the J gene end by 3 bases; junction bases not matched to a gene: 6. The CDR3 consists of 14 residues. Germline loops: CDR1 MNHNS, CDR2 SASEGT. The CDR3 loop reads CASSGWTGRYEQYF. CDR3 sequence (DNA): TGTGCCAGCAGTGGCTGGACAGGACGCTACGAGCAGTACTTC.